This T cell receptor beta chain is drawn from a study of T cells after yellow fever vaccination (dated by TCRdb to about 2019). Background for the entire study: The SMART-Seq v4 Ultra Low Input RNA kit was used to prepare libraries from fractions with low cell numbers. Blood was drawn at multiple timepoints before and after primary and secondary immunization, with bulk PBMC replicates and cell subsets isolated. To follow T-cell clones before and after both primary and booster YFV17D yellow fever vaccination, bulk TCR alpha and beta repertoires underwent longitudinal sequencing. Two healthy male donors made up the cohort, one aged 18 to 29 years and the other aged 30 to 39 years. The investigation overall reported the following: Computational filtering was needed because FACS-sorted repertoires could contain abundant contaminating clonotypes from the bulk population. A small fraction of clonotypes showed up in both the CD4 and CD8 compartments, probably as a result of convergent recombination. Compared with the primary T-cell response, the secondary T-cell response was weaker but faster, peaking on day 5 rather than day 15. Only a couple of donors were included in the study, so the extent to which the findings can be generalized is limited. Most clones expanded after primary vaccination (approximately 96% of CD4 and over 80% of CD8) were re-detected after the booster, suggesting that broad memory maintenance occurred.

TCR cDNA was synthesized by 5'RACE template switching, through which a universal primer site and unique molecular identifiers were introduced. Priming of cDNA synthesis was performed from both the TCR alpha and TCR beta constant segments. Two PCR steps were used to amplify libraries, with sample barcodes and sequencing adapters being added in the second step. Sequencing of libraries was done on Illumina HiSeq 2500 (2x100 bp) or NovaSeq (2x150 bp). Per the original workflow: MIGEC was used to demultiplex reads and collapse the reads into UMI consensus sequences, and MiXCR was used for V(D)J alignment. Clonotypes responding to the vaccine were identified with edgeR on replicate PBMC samples, with the criteria of FDR below 0.01 and a log2 fold change above 5 up to day 15. Each bulk clonotype was labeled CD4 or CD8 based on which sequenced repertoire, CD4 or CD8, contained the clonotype at higher abundance. TCRdb ran its own pipeline on the public reads, namely fastp trimming at Q25 and MiXCR clone calling, and kept in-frame beta chains. Each CDR3 protein gets just one entry, which takes the most common genes and DNA from the rows behind it. It is TCRdb's table, rather than the study itself, that gives the V and J calls and clone size. This sample is represented by 150,000 or so distinct CDR3 sequences; 6% to 7.5% of them were singletons. The top ten hold more than 2% of the sample.

Sample treatment or condition, as interpreted from the label and publication: live attenuated yellow fever vaccine strain. PBMCs were isolated from peripheral blood using a standard Ficoll-Paque protocol. CD4 and CD8 T-cell fractions were isolated with Dynabeads CD4 and CD8 positive selection kits. TriZol was used to extract RNA from bulk PBMCs, from CD4 and CD8 fractions, and from dextramer-positive and dextramer-negative fractions. This clonotype has ten or more counts. No antigen is known for it. No base quality values were provided; no much bigger clone lies one nucleotide off. After removal of 0 bases from V and 1 base from J, the junction retains 8 bases not matched to a gene. The CDR3 sequence holds 18 residues, the cysteine and phenylalanine included. CDR3 DNA only is kept here, 54 bases in frame from base 1. Per the germline V gene (reference sequence), SGHAT is the CDR1 and FQDESV is the CDR2.

The V and J segments used are TRBV11-1 and TRBJ2-2; 7 central bases correspond to TRBD1. The specimen was CD4+ T cells sorted from PBMCs, collected around 5 days after the first yellow fever vaccination. The origin of this receptor is a man younger than 30 who received the YFV17D yellow fever vaccine. The CDR3 corresponds to CASSLAYTGTENTGELFF. The nucleotides are TGTGCCAGCAGCTTAGCTTATACCGGGACAGAGAACACCGGGGAGCTGTTTTTT.